This T cell receptor beta chain emerged from a study of blood T cell repertoires in COVID-19. Study context: COVID-19 samples, acute and convalescent, were from the United States, Italy and Spain. T cells, B-cell-depleted T cells, or PBMCs supplied cDNA or gDNA.

Original handling: Nucleated cell number was recorded as an estimate derived from reference gene primer amplification. The repertoire was sequenced with immunoSEQ multiplex PCR; TCRdb's copy has only in-frame clones and lacks some. V, J and clone size are those of that table, while D and trimming were read from the DNA. The data show 150,000 to 160,000 clones, with about 90% seen just once and roughly 0.54% held by the top ten. Looked up from germline, CDR1 is SQVTM and CDR2 is ANQGSEA. The CDR3 totals 14 residues. V dropped 6 bases and J dropped 7; count of bases not matched to a gene: 11. The chain combines TRBV29-1 with TRBJ1-2, with TRBD1 matching 10 bases. This TCR was sampled from a man in his fifties with acute or convalescent COVID-19. Input material: peripheral blood. CDR3 nucleotides: TGCAGCGTACCTCCGGGACAGGGGCCCGGTGGCTACACCTTC. It translates to CSVPPGQGPGGYTF.